The table lists the clone carrying this TCR beta chain with many counts. These data originate in a study of patients and donors after allogeneic stem cell transplantation. In germline, CDR1 is LGHDT, CDR2 YNNKEL (reference sequence). Trimming cost V 4 bases and J 6 bases, with 16 bases left between them. The CDR3 length is 15 residues. In TCRdb, the RT-PCR reads were re-called with MiXCR into one record per CDR3 protein. The sample has about 30,000 distinct CDR3 sequences, 8.1% seen once. The chain has TRBV3-1 and TRBJ1-5; D remains unclear. The TCR originated in a human donor who was either an allogeneic HSCT recipient or a stem cell or donor lymphocyte infusion donor (not recorded which). It is not recorded whose cells these are; they may come from a transplant donor. Sample: blood, either unsorted or a sorted T cell fraction (not recorded which). The CDR3 nucleotides read TGTGCCAGCAGCCCCGGTCTTCTGTCTGGTCAGCCCCAGCATTTT. Translation: CASSPGLLSGQPQHF.